The entry that follows covers one T cell receptor beta chain sequence. Its antigen is unidentified. The sample belongs to a study of vaccination effects on CD4 cells after COVID-19. TCRdb's table, derived via immunoSEQ multiplex PCR, lists solely in-frame clones and lacks some. The sample consists of just under 75,000 clones, approximately 75% of them appearing once. Study-wide results and caveats: The study dataset contains few convalescent patients and includes no early post-infection timepoints.

Germline-derived CDR1 and CDR2 are SNHLY and FYNNEI. CDR3 length: 15 amino acids. The V end was cut by 6 bases, the J end by 4 bases, with 18 bases between. Expansion with viral peptide pools was applied to antigen-specific CD4+ T cells by the ViraFEST assay prior to sequencing. At the end of around 11 days of culture, CD4+ T cells were isolated. Nucleocapsid antibodies stayed negative before and after vaccination, showing no earlier SARS-CoV-2 infection. The material was CD4+ T cells from PBMCs cultured with HCoV-NL63 spike peptides, obtained before COVID-19 vaccination. The clonotype was recovered from a human donor who received a COVID-19 vaccine. The gene calls are TRBV2 and TRBJ1-1; the D gene is possibly TRBD1 (5 bases). The CDR3 loop reads CASSPDGPGGTEAFF. Written as DNA, the CDR3 is TGTGCCAGCAGCCCGGACGGACCCGGGGGCACTGAAGCTTTCTTT.